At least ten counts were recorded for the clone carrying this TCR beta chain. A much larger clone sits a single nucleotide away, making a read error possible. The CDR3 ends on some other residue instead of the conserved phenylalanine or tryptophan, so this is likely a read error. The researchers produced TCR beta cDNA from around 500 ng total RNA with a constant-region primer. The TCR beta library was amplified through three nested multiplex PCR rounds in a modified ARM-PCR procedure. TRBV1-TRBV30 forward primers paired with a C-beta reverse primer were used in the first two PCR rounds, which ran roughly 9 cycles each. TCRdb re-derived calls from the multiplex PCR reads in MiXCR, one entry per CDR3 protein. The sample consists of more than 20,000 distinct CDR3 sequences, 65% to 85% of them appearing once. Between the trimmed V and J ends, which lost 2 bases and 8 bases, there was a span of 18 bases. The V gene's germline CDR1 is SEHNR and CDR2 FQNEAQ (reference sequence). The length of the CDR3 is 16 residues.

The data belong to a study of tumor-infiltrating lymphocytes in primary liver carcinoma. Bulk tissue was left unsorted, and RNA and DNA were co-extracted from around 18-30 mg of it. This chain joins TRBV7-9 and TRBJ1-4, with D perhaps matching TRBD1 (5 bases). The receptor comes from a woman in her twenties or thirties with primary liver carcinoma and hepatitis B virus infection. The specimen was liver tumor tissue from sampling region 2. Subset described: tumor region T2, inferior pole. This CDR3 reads CASSLKRGGFFEKLFL. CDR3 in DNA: TGTGCCAGCAGCTTAAAAAGGGGCGGATTCTTCGAAAAACTGTTTTTA.